This is a list of T cell receptor beta chains from one sample in a study of blood T cell repertoires in COVID-19. Profiled with immunoSEQ multiplex PCR; TCRdb holds only in-frame clones, not every one. The table shows around 130,000 clones, with approximately 90% occurring only once. The sequencing sample was made of peripheral blood. These TCRs come from a man aged 45-65 years with active or convalescent COVID-19. CDR3s include the opening cysteine and the closing phenylalanine or tryptophan. The order of the fields is V gene, D gene, J gene, CDR3 protein, CDR3 DNA. The D gene is left open where the match is weak.

TRBV7-8	TRBD1	TRBJ1-2	CASSLMGQGVRGYTF	TGTGCCAGCAGCTTAATGGGACAGGGGGTACGTGGCTACACCTTC
TRBV27	.	TRBJ2-6	CASSPRISGANVLTF	TGTGCCAGCAGCCCGCGGATCTCTGGGGCCAACGTCCTGACTTTC
TRBV19	TRBD1	TRBJ1-3	CASRTRQGFSGNTIYF	TGTGCCAGTAGGACGAGACAGGGATTCTCTGGAAACACCATATATTTT
TRBV11-1	TRBD2	TRBJ2-2	CASSTGTSGSTGELFF	TGTGCCAGCAGCACCGGGACTAGCGGGAGTACCGGGGAGCTGTTTTTT
TRBV5-1	.	TRBJ1-5	CASSLGLQGMNQPQHF	TGCGCCAGCAGCTTGGGGCTCCAGGGAATGAATCAGCCCCAGCATTTT
TRBV14	.	TRBJ2-7	CASSQLGARFDEQYF	TGTGCCAGCAGCCAATTGGGGGCGCGGTTCGACGAGCAGTACTTC
TRBV15	.	TRBJ1-6	CATSRGLSSYNSPLHF	TGTGCCACCAGCAGAGGACTTAGCTCCTATAATTCACCCCTCCACTTT
TRBV6-2/TRBV6-3	TRBD1	TRBJ1-3	CASSSRGDSGNTIYF	TGTGCCAGCAGTTCCAGGGGGGACTCTGGAAACACCATATATTTT
TRBV28	.	TRBJ2-2	CASITESTGELFF	TGTGCCAGCATAACAGAGTCTACCGGGGAGCTGTTTTTT
TRBV19	TRBD1	TRBJ1-5	CASSRQGLTSNQPQHF	TGTGCCAGTAGTAGACAGGGGCTTACAAGCAATCAGCCCCAGCATTTT
TRBV12-3/TRBV12-4	.	TRBJ1-1	CASTVSRNTEAFF	TGTGCCAGCACCGTCTCCAGGAACACTGAAGCTTTCTTT
TRBV5-1	TRBD2	TRBJ2-1	CASSSLGGGGDQSMFF	TGCGCCAGCAGCTCCCTTGGCGGGGGGGGCGACCAGAGTATGTTCTTC
TRBV2	TRBD1	TRBJ1-1	CASSLVRQGHGAFF	TGTGCCAGCAGCCTTGTACGACAGGGCCACGGGGCTTTCTTT
TRBV19	TRBD2	TRBJ2-3	CASSRDYTDTQYF	TGTGCCAGTAGCCGGGACTACACAGATACGCAGTATTTT
TRBV18	TRBD1	TRBJ2-4	CASSPPKTMTQTGSKNIQYF	TGTGCCAGCTCACCACCGAAAACAATGACTCAGACAGGGAGTAAAAACATTCAGTACTTC
TRBV10-3	TRBD1	TRBJ1-4	CAGRTGLNEKLFF	TGTGCCGGCCGGACAGGCCTTAATGAAAAACTGTTTTTT
TRBV21-1	.	TRBJ1-5	CASSIQEWQLWQPQHF	TGTGCCAGCAGCATTCAGGAATGGCAATTATGGCAGCCCCAGCATTTT
TRBV29-1	TRBD1	TRBJ2-7	CSGKDRVDEQYF	TGCAGCGGGAAGGACAGGGTCGACGAGCAGTACTTC
TRBV6-5	.	TRBJ1-6	CASSMQGANSPLHF	TGTGCCAGCAGTATGCAGGGCGCAAATTCACCCCTCCACTTT
TRBV6-4	.	TRBJ1-6	CASSVGHNSPLHF	TGTGCCAGCAGCGTGGGCCATAATTCACCCCTCCACTTT
TRBV27	TRBD1	TRBJ1-6	CASSLSTGGGGSPLHF	TGTGCCAGCAGTTTATCAACAGGGGGAGGGGGTTCACCCCTCCACTTT
TRBV12-3/TRBV12-4	.	TRBJ2-5	CASSLRESATQYF	TGTGCCAGCAGTTTGAGGGAATCGGCGACCCAGTACTTC
TRBV12-5	TRBD1	TRBJ1-2	CASGLDTGTGYGYTF	TGTGCTAGTGGTTTGGACACCGGGACAGGGTATGGCTACACCTTC
TRBV12-5	TRBD1	TRBJ1-5	CASGNSGGSQPQHF	TGTGCTAGTGGCAACTCAGGGGGCTCTCAGCCCCAGCATTTT
TRBV19	.	TRBJ1-2	CASSTNRDQGTYGYTF	TGTGCCAGTAGTACGAACCGGGACCAAGGGACATATGGCTACACCTTC